This T cell receptor (beta chain) was recovered during a study of human T cells and chemical hapten exposure. The study, taken as a whole, reports: Expanded TCRs formed significantly more large CDR3 similarity clusters than controls.

Per the germline V gene, CDR1 is LGHNA and CDR2 is YNFKEQ. The CDR3 totals 15 residues. Trimming left V 6 bases short and J 0 bases short, with 12 bases between. In the case of this clonotype: Antigen unknown.

Time point meaning: patch test 3, about 24 weeks after DPC sensitization. The sample's treatment: therapeutic diphenylcyclopropenone sensitization with weekly scalp DPC. Prior to each patch test being applied, blood was drawn. Individual cDNA molecules in this library carried unique molecular identifiers. TCRdb used MiXCR to reprocess the RACE reads, holding one entry per CDR3 protein. The sample holds some 180,000 distinct CDR3 sequences, 24% seen once. This sample comprised whole blood, obtained in connection with sensitization to the hapten diphenylcyclopropenone (DPC). The chain employs TRBV4-2 and TRBJ1-5; a possible D gene is TRBD1 (5 bases). The sequence came from a woman aged 40-49 years with alopecia areata. Some clones in this sample may be carry-over from other donors' samples. The CDR3 loop reads CASRQGSLSNQPQHF. The CDR3 DNA reads as TGTGCCAGCAGGCAGGGTTCCCTTAGCAATCAGCCCCAGCATTTT.